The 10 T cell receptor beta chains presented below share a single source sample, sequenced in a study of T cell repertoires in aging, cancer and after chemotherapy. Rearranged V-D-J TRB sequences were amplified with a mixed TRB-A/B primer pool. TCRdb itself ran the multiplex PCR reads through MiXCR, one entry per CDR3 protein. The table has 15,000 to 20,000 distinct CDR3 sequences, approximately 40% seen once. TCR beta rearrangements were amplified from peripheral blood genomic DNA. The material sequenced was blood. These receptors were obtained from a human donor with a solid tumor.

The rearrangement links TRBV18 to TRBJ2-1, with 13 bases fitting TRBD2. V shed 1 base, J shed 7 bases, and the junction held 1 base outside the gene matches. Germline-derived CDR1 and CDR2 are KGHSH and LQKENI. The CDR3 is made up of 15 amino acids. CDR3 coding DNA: TGTGCCAGCTCACCACTACTAGCGGGAGGGAATGAGCAGTTCTTC. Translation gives CASSPLLAGGNEQFF. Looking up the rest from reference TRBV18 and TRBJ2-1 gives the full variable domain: NAGVMQNPRHLVRRRGQEARLRCSPMKGHSHVYWYRQLPEEGLKFMVYLQKENIIDESGMPKERFSAEFPKEGPSILRIQQVVRGDSAAYFCASSPLLAGGNEQFFGPGTRLTVL.

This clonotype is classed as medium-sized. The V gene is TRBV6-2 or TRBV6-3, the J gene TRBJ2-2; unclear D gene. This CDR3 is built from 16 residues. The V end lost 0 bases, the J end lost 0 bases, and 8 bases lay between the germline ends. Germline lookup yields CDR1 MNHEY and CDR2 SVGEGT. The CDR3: CASSYSTQPNTGELFF. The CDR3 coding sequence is TGTGCCAGCAGTTACTCGACCCAACCGAACACCGGGGAGCTGTTTTTT.

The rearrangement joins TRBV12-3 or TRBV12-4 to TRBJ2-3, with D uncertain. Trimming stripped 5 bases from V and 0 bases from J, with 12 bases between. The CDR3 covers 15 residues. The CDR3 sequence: CASSGKMGSTDTQYF. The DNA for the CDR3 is TGTGCCAGCAGTGGCAAGATGGGTAGCACAGATACGCAGTATTTT.

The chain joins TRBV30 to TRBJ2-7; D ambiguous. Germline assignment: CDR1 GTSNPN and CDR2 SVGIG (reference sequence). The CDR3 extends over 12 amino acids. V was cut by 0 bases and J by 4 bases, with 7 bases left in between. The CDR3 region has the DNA TGTGCCTGGAGTGTAGCCTCTTACGAGCAGTACTTC. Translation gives CAWSVASYEQYF.

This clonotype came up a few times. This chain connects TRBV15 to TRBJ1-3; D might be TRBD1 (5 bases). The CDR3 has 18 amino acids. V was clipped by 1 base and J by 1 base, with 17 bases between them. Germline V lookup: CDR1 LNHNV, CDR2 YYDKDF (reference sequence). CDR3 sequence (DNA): TGTGCCACCAGCAGAGGAAGGGAAAACAGGTGGTCTGGAAACACCATATATTTT. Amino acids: CATSRGRENRWSGNTIYF.

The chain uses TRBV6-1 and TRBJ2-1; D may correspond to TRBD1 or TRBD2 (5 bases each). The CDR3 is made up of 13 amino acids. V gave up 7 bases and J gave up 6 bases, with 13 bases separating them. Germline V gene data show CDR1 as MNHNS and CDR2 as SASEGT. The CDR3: CASTGTLSNEQFF. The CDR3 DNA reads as TGTGCCAGCACCGGGACCCTCTCCAATGAGCAGTTCTTC.

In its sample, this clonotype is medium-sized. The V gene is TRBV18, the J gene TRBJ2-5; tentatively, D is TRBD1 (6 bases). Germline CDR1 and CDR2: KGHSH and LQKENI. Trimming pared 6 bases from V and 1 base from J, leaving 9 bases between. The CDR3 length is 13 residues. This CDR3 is CASSQGTQETQYF. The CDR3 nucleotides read TGTGCCAGCTCCCAGGGGACCCAAGAGACCCAGTACTTC.

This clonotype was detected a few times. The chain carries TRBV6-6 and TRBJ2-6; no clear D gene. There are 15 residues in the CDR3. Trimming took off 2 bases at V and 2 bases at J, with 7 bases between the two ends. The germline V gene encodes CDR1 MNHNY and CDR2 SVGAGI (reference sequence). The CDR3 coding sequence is TGTGCCAGCAGTTACCCCGTTCCTGGGGCCAACGTCCTGACTTTC. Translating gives CASSYPVPGANVLTF.

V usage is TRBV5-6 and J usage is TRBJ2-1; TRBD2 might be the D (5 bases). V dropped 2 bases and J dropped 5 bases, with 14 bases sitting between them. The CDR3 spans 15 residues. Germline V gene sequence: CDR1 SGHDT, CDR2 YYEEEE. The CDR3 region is CASSFGLAPDNEQFF. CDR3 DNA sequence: TGTGCCAGCAGCTTCGGACTCGCCCCAGACAATGAGCAGTTCTTC.

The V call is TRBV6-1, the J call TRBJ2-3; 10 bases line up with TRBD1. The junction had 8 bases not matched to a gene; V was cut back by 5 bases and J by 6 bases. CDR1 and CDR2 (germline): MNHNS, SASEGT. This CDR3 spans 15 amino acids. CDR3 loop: CASSTRDRGFDTQYF. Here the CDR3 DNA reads TGTGCCAGCAGTACAAGGGACAGGGGCTTCGATACGCAGTATTTT.